A single sample is the source of the 8 T cell receptor beta chains below, sequenced in a study of shared clonotypes between healthy human individuals (dated by TCRdb to 2020 to 2022). Libraries came from the immunoSEQ multiplex PCR assay. The immuneACCESS repertoire file appears here via TCRdb, limited to in-frame rearrangements. These files lack a portion of the clones; in checked studies, under half of the deficit traces to unresolved V genes, and the cause of the others is not known. Within this sample are around 2,000,000 clones, with approximately 95% of them counted one time only. The top ten hold roughly 0.13% of the sample. Specimen: naive CD4+ T cells sorted from blood. The meaning of the sample's cell subset or site label: CD45RA+ positively selected. The receptors here all came from a man younger than 35 in good health.

The rearrangement uses TRBV30 and TRBJ2-3, with 12 bases identical to TRBD2. Trimming removed 0 bases from V and 3 bases from J; junction bases left unmatched: 16. The CDR3 has 20 residues. Germline V gene sequence: CDR1 GTSNPN, CDR2 SVGIG (reference sequence). CDR3 bases: TGTGCCTGGAGTGTAAAGTGGTGGGCTAGCGGGAGGGCAGGGACAGATACGCAGTATTTT. It encodes CAWSVKWWASGRAGTDTQYF.

Many counts were recorded for this clone. The chain has TRBV30 and TRBJ1-6; tentative D call: TRBD1 (6 bases). The CDR3 is 14 residues long. V lost 3 bases to trimming and J lost 6 bases, with 12 bases between them. Germline CDR1 reads GTSNPN; CDR2 reads SVGIG (reference sequence). As DNA, the CDR3 is TGTGCCTGGAGACTTACAGGGAGTAATTCACCCCTCCACTTT. It translates to CAWRLTGSNSPLHF.

V usage is TRBV7-9 and J usage is TRBJ1-4; possible D gene TRBD1, 6 bases. The CDR3 runs to 14 residues. V shed 3 bases and J shed 7 bases, with 12 bases lying between them. Germline CDR1 SEHNR, CDR2 FQNEAQ (reference sequence). The CDR3 region is CASSFRGAAEKLFF. The CDR3 DNA is TGTGCCAGCAGCTTTCGGGGGGCCGCTGAAAAACTGTTTTTT.

This clone appeared a few times. The gene calls are TRBV5-4 and TRBJ1-2; tentative D call: TRBD1 (5 bases). This CDR3 is built from 11 residues. Germline V gives CDR1 SGHNT, CDR2 YYREEE (reference sequence). Trimming took off 2 bases at V and 9 bases at J, with 8 bases between the two ends. In DNA, the CDR3 is TGTGCCAGCAGCTTTGACAGTAGCTACACCTTC. Amino acid sequence: CASSFDSSYTF.

V is TRBV2 and J is TRBJ2-1, with 8 bases matching TRBD2. The junction had 7 bases not matched to a gene; V was cut back by 1 base and J by 5 bases. CDR3 length equals 16 residues. The germline gives CDR1 SNHLY, CDR2 FYNNEI. CDR3 coding DNA: TGTGCCAGCAGTGAAGAGAGTCTAGCGGGCGACAATGAGCAGTTCTTC. It is translated as CASSEESLAGDNEQFF. Full variable domain (missing parts from reference TRBV2 and TRBJ2-1): EPEVTQTPSHQVTQMGQEVILRCVPISNHLYFYWYRQILGQKVEFLVSFYNNEISEKSEIFDDQFSVERPDGSNFTLKIRSTKLEDSAMYFCASSEESLAGDNEQFFGPGTRLTVL.

V usage is TRBV6-1 and J usage is TRBJ1-2, with 8 nucleotides matching TRBD1. The V gene end was trimmed by 11 bases and the J gene end by 4 bases; junction bases not matched to a gene: 12. Germline CDR1 MNHNS, CDR2 SASEGT. This CDR3 has 14 amino acids. The CDR3 DNA reads as TGTGCCGGATACGGCGCAGGGGGCCTCTATGGCTACACCTTC. Its translation is CAGYGAGGLYGYTF.

This chain uses TRBV4-1 with TRBJ2-1, with 8 bases lining up with TRBD1. The V gene end was trimmed by 0 bases and the J gene end by 6 bases; junction bases not matched to a gene: 10. The CDR3 sequence is 17 residues long. Germline loops: CDR1 MGHRA, CDR2 YSYEKL. CDR3 sequence reads: CASSQDRGGTGRNEQFF. The DNA of the CDR3 is TGCGCCAGCAGCCAAGATAGAGGTGGGACAGGCCGCAATGAGCAGTTCTTC.

This rearrangement joins TRBV4-3 to TRBJ2-5; 8 nucleotides agree with TRBD1. The ends lost 0 bases at V and 6 bases at J; junction bases unmatched: 12. Germline-derived CDR1 and CDR2 are LGHNA and YSLEER. The CDR3 spans 17 residues. This CDR3 is CASSQEPPPGGLQTQYF. The CDR3 DNA sequence: TGCGCCAGCAGCCAAGAACCCCCTCCAGGGGGCTTACAGACCCAGTACTTC.